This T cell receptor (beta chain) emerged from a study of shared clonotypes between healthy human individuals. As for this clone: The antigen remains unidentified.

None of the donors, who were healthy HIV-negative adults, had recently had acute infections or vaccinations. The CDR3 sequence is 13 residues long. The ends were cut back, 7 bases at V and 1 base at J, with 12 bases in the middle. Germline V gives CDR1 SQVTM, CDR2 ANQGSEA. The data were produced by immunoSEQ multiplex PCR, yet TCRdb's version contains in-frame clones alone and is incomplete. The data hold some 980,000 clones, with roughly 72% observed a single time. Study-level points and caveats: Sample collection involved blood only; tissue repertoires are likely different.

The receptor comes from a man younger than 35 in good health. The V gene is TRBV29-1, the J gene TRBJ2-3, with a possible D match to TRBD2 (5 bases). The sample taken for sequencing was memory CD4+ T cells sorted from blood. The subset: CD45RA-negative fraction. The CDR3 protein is CSGAGGGTDTQYF. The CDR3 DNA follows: TGCAGCGGTGCCGGAGGAGGCACAGATACGCAGTATTTT.